Listed below are T cell receptor beta chains from one sample, sequenced in a study of shared clonotypes between healthy human individuals. Profiling relied on immunoSEQ multiplex PCR, and the TCRdb table lists in-frame clones only, not all of them. The sample has 2 million to 2.5 million clones; approximately 93% are singletons. Sequencing used naive CD4+ T cells from PBMCs. Every receptor here comes from a man younger than 35 in good health. Some clones in this sample may be carry-over from other donors' samples. The CDR3 runs from the conserved cysteine through the conserved F or W. A D gene is named only where the DNA matches it firmly. Some rows mark clone size as missing; the rest say once, few, many or name a class of expanded clone.

TRBJ2-1,TRBV5-4,NA,once,TGTGCCAGCAGCTTCGGCGGGATCCCCGATGAGCAGTTCTTC,CASSFGGIPDEQFF
TRBJ2-2,TRBV7-3,NA,NA,TGTGCCAGCAGCTTAGGTTCACGGGCGACCGGGGAGCTGTTTTTT,CASSLGSRATGELFF
TRBJ1-2,TRBV29-1,NA,NA,TGCAGCGTTCGGGGCGGAACTAACTATGGCTACACCTTC,CSVRGGTNYGYTF
TRBJ2-6,TRBV13,NA,NA,TGTGCCAGCAGCCTGGGATCTGGGGCCAACGTCCTGACTTTC,CASSLGSGANVLTF
TRBJ1-2,TRBV4-2,NA,NA,TGTGCCAGCAGCCAAGACCCGATGGAGCAGAACTATGGCTACACCTTC,CASSQDPMEQNYGYTF
TRBJ2-2,TRBV25-1,NA,NA,TGTGCCAGCAGTGAGCCCAGGGGTCGGCGCGATCCCGGGGAGCTGTTTTTT,CASSEPRGRRDPGELFF
TRBJ2-3,TRBV5-1,NA,NA,TGCGCCAGCAGCTTGGAGGGGTTTATCACAGATACGCAGTATTTT,CASSLEGFITDTQYF
TRBJ2-7,TRBV6-5,NA,NA,TGTGCCAGCAGGAGAGAATACGAGCAGTACTTC,CASRREYEQYF
TRBJ2-7,TRBV28,TRBD1,NA,TGTGCCAGCAGTTTTACCAGGGGGTCCTACGAGCAGTACTTC,CASSFTRGSYEQYF
TRBJ2-6,TRBV18,NA,NA,TGTGCCAGCTCACCGGCCGATTCCGGGGCCAACGTCCTGACTTTC,CASSPADSGANVLTF
TRBJ1-5,TRBV30,NA,NA,TGTGCCTGGAGTGTATTGAACTACAATCAGCCCCAGCATTTT,CAWSVLNYNQPQHF
TRBJ1-2,TRBV7-9,NA,NA,TGTGCCAGCAGCTTAGCCGAGGGGTCGATCTATGGCTACACCTTC,CASSLAEGSIYGYTF
TRBJ2-7,TRBV25-1,TRBD2,NA,TGTGCCAGCAGTGAATGCAGCGGGAGAGGAGGATACGAGCAGTACTTC,CASSECSGRGGYEQYF
TRBJ2-1,TRBV6-5,NA,NA,TGTGCCAGCAGTTTGAGGGGAGTTGAGCAGTTCTTC,CASSLRGVEQFF
TRBJ2-1,TRBV5-1,TRBD2,NA,TGCGCCAGCAGCACCCAGGGCGGGACTAGCCCCCGCGAGCAGTTCTTC,CASSTQGGTSPREQFF
TRBJ1-1,TRBV5-1,NA,NA,TGCGCCAGCAGCTTGCGGGGTGGGAACACTGAAGCTTTCTTT,CASSLRGGNTEAFF
TRBJ1-2,TRBV28,NA,NA,TGTGCCAGCAGCCTTCTCGAAGGGTATGGCTACACCTTC,CASSLLEGYGYTF
TRBJ2-2,TRBV5-1,NA,NA,TGCGCCAGCAGCTTCGGGACGACCGGGGAGCTGTTTTTT,CASSFGTTGELFF
TRBJ1-2,TRBV5-8,NA,NA,TGTGCCAGCAGCTTCAGGGGCCTCTATGGCTACACCTTC,CASSFRGLYGYTF
TRBJ2-3,TRBV18,NA,NA,TGTGCCAGCTCACCAGGGACTAGCACAGATACGCAGTATTTT,CASSPGTSTDTQYF
TRBJ2-7,TRBV4-3,TRBD1,NA,TGCGCCAGCAGCCCCCAGACAGGGCTCTCCTACGAGCAGTACTTC,CASSPQTGLSYEQYF
TRBJ2-3,TRBV28,TRBD2,NA,TGTGCCAGCAGTTTACTGGCGGCGGGAGACTTAGATACGCAGTATTTT,CASSLLAAGDLDTQYF
TRBJ2-6,TRBV7-3,NA,NA,TGTGCCAGCAGCCGACCTGACTCTGGGGCCAACGTCCTGACTTTC,CASSRPDSGANVLTF
TRBJ2-7,TRBV7-2,TRBD2,NA,TGTGCCAGCACCAGGACTAGCGGGATTCGGTCCTACGAGCAGTACTTC,CASTRTSGIRSYEQYF
TRBJ2-5,TRBV11-3,NA,once,TGTGCCAGCAGCGCCGGGACGCCGGAGACCCAGTACTTC,CASSAGTPETQYF
TRBJ2-7,TRBV11-2,NA,NA,TGTGCCAGCAGTCTGCCAGGGCTAGAGCAGTACTTC,CASSLPGLEQYF
TRBJ2-2,TRBV10-3,NA,NA,TGTGCCATCAGTCCGGGACAAACGAACACCGGGGAGCTGTTTTTT,CAISPGQTNTGELFF
TRBJ2-5,TRBV7-3,NA,NA,TGTGCCAGCAGTAAACAGGGCGGGGGACAAGAGACCCAGTACTTC,CASSKQGGGQETQYF
TRBJ2-7,TRBV11-2,NA,NA,TGTGCCAGCAGCCTCTACTCCTACGAGCAGTACTTC,CASSLYSYEQYF
TRBJ2-2,TRBV5-1,TRBD2,NA,TGCGCCAGCAGGACTAGCGGCGACACCGGGGAGCTGTTTTTT,CASRTSGDTGELFF
TRBJ2-1,TRBV5-1,TRBD1,NA,TGCGCCAGCAGCTTGGCCGGGACAGCAACCTACAATGAGCAGTTCTTC,CASSLAGTATYNEQFF
TRBJ1-2,TRBV21-1,NA,NA,TGTGCCAGCAGCAAAGCAGGACAGGGCCCTGGTGGCTACACCTTC,CASSKAGQGPGGYTF
TRBJ1-2,TRBV27,NA,NA,TGTGCCAGCTCCACTTTTAGGACAGCAGCTTCCTATGGCTACACCTTC,CASSTFRTAASYGYTF
TRBJ2-3,TRBV18,NA,NA,TGTGCCAGCTCACCTCCATCCACAGATACGCAGTATTTT,CASSPPSTDTQYF
TRBJ1-3,TRBV29-1,TRBD1,NA,TGCAGCGCTCGCGACAGGGCATCTGGAAACACCATATATTTT,CSARDRASGNTIYF
TRBJ2-7,TRBV30,NA,NA,TGTGCCTGGAGTGTACTCTACGAGCAGTACTTC,CAWSVLYEQYF
TRBJ1-3,TRBV5-4,NA,NA,TGTGCCAGCAGCTCTAAAGGGGTCCCTCCCCAGAGCTCTGGAAACACCATATATTTT,CASSSKGVPPQSSGNTIYF
TRBJ2-1,TRBV5-1,TRBD2,NA,TGCGCCAGCAGCCCTGGGACTAGCGGGCTTCCTTTAGAGCAGTTCTTC,CASSPGTSGLPLEQFF
TRBJ1-2,TRBV4-1,NA,NA,TGCGCCAGCAGCCACCCCATCAGGGCCAGGGTTAACTATGGCTACACCTTC,CASSHPIRARVNYGYTF
TRBJ2-5,TRBV7-8,TRBD2,once,TGTGCCAGCAGCCCCAAGAGCGGGAGTACAGAGACCCAGTACTTC,CASSPKSGSTETQYF
TRBJ2-5,TRBV11-3,TRBD2,NA,TGTGCCAGCAGCTTGGTAGCGGGAAGGGAGGAGACCCAGTACTTC,CASSLVAGREETQYF
TRBJ2-5,TRBV4-1,TRBD2,NA,TGCGCCAGCAGCCAAGTCCCAGCGGGAGGAAAAGAGACCCAGTACTTC,CASSQVPAGGKETQYF
TRBJ1-2,TRBV6-5,TRBD1,NA,TGTGCCAGCAGTCCGCGACAGGGGTTCGGCTACACCTTC,CASSPRQGFGYTF
TRBJ1-4,TRBV15,NA,NA,TGTGCCACCAGCAGAGGGGAGAAAACTAATGAAAAACTGTTTTTT,CATSRGEKTNEKLFF
TRBJ2-1,TRBV7-9,NA,NA,TGTGCCAGCAGCTTATGGGACCCTGGTAATGAGCAGTTCTTC,CASSLWDPGNEQFF
TRBJ2-7,TRBV2,TRBD2,NA,TGTGCCAGCAGTTACCTAGCGGGAGGAGACGAGCAGTACTTC,CASSYLAGGDEQYF
TRBJ2-6,TRBV7-9,NA,NA,TGTGCCAGCAGCTTAGGAGGTTATGGGGCCAACGTCCTGACTTTC,CASSLGGYGANVLTF
TRBJ2-7,TRBV19,TRBD2,NA,TGTGCCAGTAGCACAGCGGGAGTCCCGTACGAGCAGTACTTC,CASSTAGVPYEQYF
TRBJ2-1,TRBV9,NA,NA,TGTGCCAGCAGCGTAGCGGCGGGGCTTTACAATGAGCAGTTCTTC,CASSVAAGLYNEQFF
TRBJ1-1,TRBV29-1,NA,NA,TGCAGCGTTGAATCGTCTATCGGGAACACTGAAGCTTTCTTT,CSVESSIGNTEAFF
TRBJ1-3,TRBV29-1,NA,few,TGCAGCGTTGAGGCCGGAAACACCATATATTTT,CSVEAGNTIYF
TRBJ1-1,TRBV27,TRBD1,NA,TGTGCCAGCAGTCTCGACAGGGGTTTAACTGAAGCTTTCTTT,CASSLDRGLTEAFF
TRBJ1-5,TRBV16,NA,NA,TGTGCCAGCAGCCAATCGGGGTTTGGGGGAGGACGGCCCCAGCATTTT,CASSQSGFGGGRPQHF
TRBJ2-7,TRBV27,TRBD2,NA,TGTGCCAGCAGTTTCGAGGGACTAGCGGGATTCTACGAGCAGTACTTC,CASSFEGLAGFYEQYF
TRBJ2-5,TRBV5-1,TRBD2,NA,TGCGCCAGCAGCCAAAGGACCGCGGGAGGTGGGGAGACCCAGTACTTC,CASSQRTAGGGETQYF
TRBJ2-2,TRBV19,TRBD2,NA,TGTGCCAGTATCGACCCCGGGACTAGCGCCACCGGGGAGCTGTTTTTT,CASIDPGTSATGELFF
TRBJ1-2,TRBV2,NA,NA,TGTGCCAGCTCAGTCGACTATGGCTACACCTTC,CASSVDYGYTF
TRBJ2-1,TRBV5-1,NA,few,TGCGCCAGCAGCTTGCTTCAGAGCTCCTACAATGAGCAGTTCTTC,CASSLLQSSYNEQFF
TRBJ2-3,TRBV5-1,NA,NA,TGCGCCAGCAGCTTGACGGAAACTAGCACAGATACGCAGTATTTT,CASSLTETSTDTQYF
TRBJ2-1,TRBV5-4,NA,NA,TGTGCCAGCAGCTTAACCAGGGAATCGGTAAATGAGCAGTTCTTC,CASSLTRESVNEQFF